This TCR beta chain was retrieved from a study of T cells in pancreatic ductal adenocarcinoma. Notes on the study in general: Results skew toward the minority of patients with early-stage disease. Tumor-versus-blood clonality comparisons may be biased toward lower tumor diversity. Unique clonotypes were roughly 8-fold more numerous in blood than in tumor.

This table comes from immunoSEQ multiplex PCR, and its TCRdb copy is limited to in-frame clones, with some not included. The table lists about 5,000 clones, 68% of them singletons. No neoadjuvant therapy was given to the selected pancreatic ductal adenocarcinoma patients before their surgery. Regarding this clone: What it binds is not known.

The CDR3 is 13 residues long. The germline V gene has CDR1 SGHRS and CDR2 YFSETQ. V was pared by 0 bases and J by 1 base, with 4 bases between. The sequenced material came from pancreatic tumor tissue. This clonotype was obtained from a human donor with pancreatic ductal adenocarcinoma. The chain is built from TRBV5-1 and TRBJ1-1; D is ambiguous. DNA of the CDR3: TGCGCCAGCAGCTTGGGAGGGAACACTGAAGCTTTCTTT. It encodes CASSLGGNTEAFF.